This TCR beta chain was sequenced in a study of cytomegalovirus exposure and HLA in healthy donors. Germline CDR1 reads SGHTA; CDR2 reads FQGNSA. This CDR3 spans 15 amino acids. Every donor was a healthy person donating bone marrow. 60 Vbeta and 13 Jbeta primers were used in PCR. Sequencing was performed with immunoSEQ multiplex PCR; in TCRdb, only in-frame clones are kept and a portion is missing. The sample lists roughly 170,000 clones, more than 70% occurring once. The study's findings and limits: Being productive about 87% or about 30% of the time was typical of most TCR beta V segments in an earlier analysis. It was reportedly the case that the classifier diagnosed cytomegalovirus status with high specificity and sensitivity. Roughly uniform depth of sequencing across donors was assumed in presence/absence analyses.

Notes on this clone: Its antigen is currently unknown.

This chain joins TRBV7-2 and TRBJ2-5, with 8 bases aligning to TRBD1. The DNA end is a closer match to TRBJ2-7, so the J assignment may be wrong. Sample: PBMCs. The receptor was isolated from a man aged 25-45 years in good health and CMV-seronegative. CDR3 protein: CASSTRTGRSYEQYF. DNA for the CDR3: TGTGCCAGCAGCACTCGGACAGGGCGCTCCTACGAGCAGTACTTC.